The clone carrying this T cell receptor (beta chain) occurred many times. Each CDR3 protein gets one entry after TCRdb re-called the RT-PCR reads with MiXCR. The table records roughly 230,000 distinct CDR3 sequences, less than 15% of them present only once. This specimen comes from a study of patients and donors after allogeneic stem cell transplantation. The TCR sequence derives from a human donor who was either an allogeneic HSCT recipient or a stem cell or donor lymphocyte infusion donor (not recorded which). It is not recorded whose cells these are; they may come from a transplant donor. The source material was blood, either unsorted or a sorted T cell fraction (not recorded which).

The CDR3 here is CASSRDRGLEQYF. The CDR3 region has the DNA TGTGCCAGCAGCAGGGACAGGGGGCTCGAGCAGTACTTC. The rearrangement links TRBV5-6 to TRBJ2-7; 12 bases line up with TRBD1. Germline loops: CDR1 SGHDT, CDR2 YYEEEE. Losses at the gene ends were 4 bases for V and 6 bases for J; bases not matched to a gene: 2. CDR3 length: 13 amino acids.